This entry lists 17 T cell receptor beta chains sequenced from one sample in a study of Ad26.COV2.S vaccination and SARS-CoV-2 variants. Treatment in this sample: some 20 received Ad26.COV2.S at low or high dose, single or two shots; several received placebo; per-sample allocation not given. Following the first vaccine or placebo injection, samples were taken on day 63. Repertoires were generated with immunoSEQ multiplex PCR, while TCRdb's copy carries only in-frame clones and drops some. The data hold about 440,000 clones, with about 90% observed a single time. The source was peripheral blood, collected in a trial of Ad26.COV2.S vaccine versus placebo. The receptor set was obtained from a person aged 18-60 years who received the Ad26.COV2.S COVID-19 vaccine or a placebo.

The rearrangement uses TRBV2 and TRBJ2-5; maybe TRBD2 (7 bases). CDR1 and CDR2 (germline): SNHLY, FYNNEI. The CDR3 length is 16 residues. V lost 5 bases and J lost 4, with 20 bases in between. Here the CDR3 reads CASSWGGEIGLETQYF. DNA of the CDR3: TGTGCCAGCAGTTGGGGGGGCGAGATTGGTTTAGAGACCCAGTACTTC.

The CDR3 loop reads CATSRDWGGVYEQYF. CDR3 bases: TGTGCCACCAGCAGAGATTGGGGGGGCGTCTACGAGCAGTACTTC. J is TRBJ2-7 and V is TRBV15; possible D gene TRBD2, 7 bases. Between the trimmed V and J ends, which lost 0 bases and 3 bases, there was a span of 12 bases. The germline gives CDR1 LNHNV, CDR2 YYDKDF (reference sequence). The CDR3 covers 15 residues.

The chain carries TRBV2 and TRBJ1-5; TRBD1 aligns across 8 bases. J gave up 3 bases and V 4 bases, and 8 bases lay outside the gene matches. Germline V gene sequence: CDR1 SNHLY, CDR2 FYNNEI. The CDR3 contains 16 residues. CDR3 loop: CASSVDRDLFNQPQHF. CDR3 bases: TGTGCCAGCAGTGTGGACAGGGATCTATTCAATCAGCCCCAGCATTTT. The full variable domain, in which reference TRBV2 and TRBJ1-5 provide the parts outside the CDR3, is EPEVTQTPSHQVTQMGQEVILRCVPISNHLYFYWYRQILGQKVEFLVSFYNNEISEKSEIFDDQFSVERPDGSNFTLKIRSTKLEDSAMYFCASSVDRDLFNQPQHFGDGTRLSIL.

V gene TRBV29-1 combines with J gene TRBJ1-1; tentative D call: TRBD1 (5 bases). This CDR3 comprises 13 residues. V was pared by 2 bases and J by 2 bases, with 9 bases between. In germline, CDR1 is SQVTM, CDR2 ANQGSEA. The CDR3 DNA follows: TGCAGCGTTGAATATGGGGACAACACTGAAGCTTTCTTT. Protein product: CSVEYGDNTEAFF.

This rearrangement joins TRBV25-1 to TRBJ2-7; 8 nucleotides align to TRBD1. The CDR3 covers 14 residues. The J segment lost 1 base and the V segment lost 7 bases, leaving 6 bases of the junction unmatched. Germline CDR1 reads MGHDK; CDR2 reads SYGVNS. The CDR3 bases are TGTGCCAGCAATGGACAGGGCGGATCCTACGAGCAGTACTTC. Translation: CASNGQGGSYEQYF.

This chain links TRBV9 with TRBJ1-2, with 7 bases aligning to TRBD1. V was pared by 0 bases and J by 2 bases, with 4 bases of the junction left unmatched. CDR1 and CDR2 from the germline V gene are SGDLS and YYNGEE. The CDR3 extends over 15 amino acids. The CDR3 nucleotides are TGTGCCAGCAGCGTAGGAGGGGACAGCAACTATGGCTACACCTTC. Its translation is CASSVGGDSNYGYTF. Complete variable domain (other parts from reference TRBV9 and TRBJ1-2): DSGVTQTPKHLITATGQRVTLRCSPRSGDLSVYWYQQSLDQGLQFLIQYYNGEERAKGNILERFSAQQFPDLHSELNLSSLELGDSALYFCASSVGGDSNYGYTFGSGTRLTVV.

This clone was observed a single time. The V gene is TRBV6-5, the J gene TRBJ2-7; D unresolved. The germline V gene has CDR1 MNHEY and CDR2 SVGAGI. The CDR3 runs to 12 residues. Trimming removed 2 bases at V and 6 bases at J, with 8 bases between. As DNA, the CDR3 is TGTGCCAGCAGTTACGGTATTGGCGAGCAGTACTTC. Its translation is CASSYGIGEQYF.

CDR3 amino acids: CASSTFDRGSNQPQHF. Written as DNA, the CDR3 is TGTGCCAGTAGTACTTTTGACAGGGGATCCAATCAGCCCCAGCATTTT. This rearrangement joins TRBV19 to TRBJ1-5, with 8 bases fitting TRBD1. The CDR3 length is 16 residues. Germline CDR1 is LNHDA and CDR2 is SQIVND (reference sequence). Trimming removed 4 bases from V and 3 bases from J; junction bases left unmatched: 8.

This clone appeared once. The gene calls are TRBV27 and TRBJ2-5; D may correspond to TRBD1 or TRBD2 (6 bases each). The V gene's germline CDR1 is MNHEY and CDR2 SMNVEV (reference sequence). Trimming removed 6 bases at V and 7 bases at J, with 18 bases between. The CDR3 is made up of 14 amino acids. The chain's CDR3 is CASRTQGISGTQYF. The CDR3 region has the DNA TGTGCCAGCAGGACACAGGGAATTAGCGGGACCCAGTACTTC.

In this sample, this clone turned up once. The chain recombines TRBV6-8 with TRBJ2-1, with D possibly matching TRBD2 (6 bases). This CDR3 contains 14 residues. CDR1 is MNHGY and CDR2 is SAAAGT in the germline V gene. V dropped 5 bases and J dropped 3 bases, with 11 bases sitting between them. The CDR3 region has the DNA TGTGCCAGCAGTGTACAGGACTACTACAATGAGCAGTTCTTC. It codes for CASSVQDYYNEQFF.

The rearrangement joins TRBV11-2 to TRBJ2-7; D is perhaps TRBD1 (5 bases). The ends were cut back, 5 bases at V and 1 base at J, with 12 bases in the middle. Germline V gene lookup returns CDR1 SGHAT and CDR2 FQNNGV. This CDR3 is built from 14 residues. In DNA form, the CDR3 reads TGTGCCAGCAGCCCAGACAGATCGTCCTACGAGCAGTACTTC. Amino acid sequence: CASSPDRSSYEQYF.

This clone was seen more than once but under ten times. V usage is TRBV27 and J usage is TRBJ2-7, with 8 positions matching TRBD1. The CDR3 runs to 14 residues. CDR1 and CDR2 (germline): MNHEY, SMNVEV (reference sequence). V gave up 3 bases and J gave up 2 bases; unmatched junction bases: 3. CDR3 DNA sequence: TGTGCCAGCAGTTTTGGGACAGGACCCTACGAGCAGTACTTC. Its translation: CASSFGTGPYEQYF.

This clone was seen only once. This rearrangement joins TRBV5-4 to TRBJ2-5; TRBD1 matches at 10 bases. The CDR3 covers 14 residues. Germline CDR1 and CDR2: SGHNT and YYREEE (reference sequence). V lost 3 bases and J lost 3; bases outside the gene matches: 2. This chain's CDR3 is CASSWDRGEETQYF. The CDR3 region has the DNA TGTGCCAGCAGCTGGGACAGGGGAGAAGAGACCCAGTACTTC.

The chain's CDR3 is CASTLTLGEQYF. In DNA, the CDR3 is TGCGCCAGCACCCTTACGTTGGGGGAGCAGTACTTC. V usage is TRBV5-1 and J usage is TRBJ2-7, with D hard to call. Trimming cost V 6 bases and J 7 bases, with 14 bases left between them. The V gene's germline CDR1 is SGHRS and CDR2 YFSETQ. The CDR3 spans 12 residues.

The V and J genes are TRBV10-1 and TRBJ2-1; 12 nucleotides align to TRBD2. The germline V gene encodes CDR1 WNHNN and CDR2 SYGVQD (reference sequence). CDR3 length: 19 amino acids. The V and J ends lost 6 bases and 5 bases, in that order; junction bases with no gene match: 17. CDR3 amino acids: CASSPGTLDRLAGDNEQFF. The CDR3 region has the DNA TGCGCCAGCAGCCCCGGGACTCTCGATAGACTAGCGGGAGACAATGAGCAGTTCTTC.

The chain is built from TRBV11-2 and TRBJ2-2; D remains ambiguous. Germline V gene sequence: CDR1 SGHAT, CDR2 FQNNGV. The CDR3 spans 15 residues. Trimming shortened V by 6 bases and J by 0 bases, and 11 bases separated the two germline ends. CDR3: CASRGIRPNTGELFF. Here the CDR3 DNA reads TGTGCCAGCAGGGGAATTAGGCCGAACACCGGGGAGCTGTTTTTT.

The chain uses TRBV5-1 and TRBJ2-7; 8 positions match TRBD2. The CDR3 consists of 14 residues. V lost 0 bases to trimming and J lost 5 bases; unmatched junction nucleotides: 4. Germline V gives CDR1 SGHRS, CDR2 YFSETQ. The DNA of the CDR3 is TGCGCCAGCAGCTTGGAGGGACTAGTCGACGAGCAGTACTTC. Translating it yields CASSLEGLVDEQYF.